One and the same sample provided the 7 T cell receptor beta chains below, sequenced in a study of T cells in Graves' hyperthyroidism and ophthalmopathy (dated by TCRdb to between 2018 and 2021). The library was generated by multiplex PCR. Data came from an Illumina HiSeq 2000. Amplification of TCR beta CDR3 regions was carried out from RNA transcripts. The first round of RT-PCR for the TCR CDR3 was performed with the HTBI primer set and the Qiagen OneStep RT-PCR kit. Through fastp at Q25 and MiXCR, TCRdb rebuilt clones from the public reads, retaining in-frame beta chains. Each CDR3 protein appears once, grouped with its most common genes and DNA. The sample has approximately 600,000 distinct CDR3 sequences on record, 11% to 15% of them singletons. Clones ranked in the top ten supply roughly 7% of the sample. Sequenced sample: blood. The receptors shown here come from a woman aged 18-29 years with Graves' ophthalmopathy.

As to this clonotype: A much larger clone differs by one base, so this may be a read error. J is TRBJ2-5 and V is TRBV20-1; 9 bases fit TRBD1. The J call could be wrong; TRBJ2-1 is a better fit for the DNA end. This CDR3 has 18 residues. Germline CDR1 DFQATT, CDR2 SNEGSKA (reference sequence). The CDR3 bases are TGCAGTGCTAGAGATCTGGTCAGAACAGGGGGCGAGCAAGAGACCCAGTTCTTC. Protein: CSARDLVRTGGEQETQFF.

The rearrangement uses TRBV30 and TRBJ1-1; a possible D gene is TRBD1 (6 bases). The length of the CDR3 is 15 residues. CDR1 is GTSNPN and CDR2 is SVGIG in the germline V gene (reference sequence). V was trimmed by 3 bases and J by 5 bases, leaving 19 bases between them. CDR3: CAWSNPGGQGTEAFF. The CDR3 DNA is TGTGCCTGGAGCAACCCCGGGGGCCAGGGAACTGAAGCTTTCTTT.

This clonotype showed up just a few times. The chain is built from TRBV7-9 and TRBJ2-3; perhaps TRBD2 as D (6 bases). Trimming removed 5 bases from V and 1 base from J, with 19 bases in between. The CDR3 loop spans 17 amino acids. Germline-derived CDR1 and CDR2 are SEHNR and FQNEAQ (reference sequence). In nucleotides, the CDR3 is TGTGCCAGCAGCCCTCCGGGAGCACGAGGGGGCACAGATACGCAGTATTTT. Protein sequence: CASSPPGARGGTDTQYF.

About this clonotype itself: This may stem from a read error, because a much larger clone lies one nucleotide away. Given the absence of the conserved phenylalanine or tryptophan at the CDR3 end, a read error is likely. The J gene is TRBJ1-2, the V gene TRBV28; the D is unclear. CDR1 and CDR2 (germline): MDHEN, SYDVKM. CDR3 length: 13 residues. V was trimmed by 5 bases and J by 6 bases, leaving 13 bases between them. The CDR3 DNA follows: TGTGCCAGCAGTGTAAGGGTTTTAGATGGCTACACCTCC. This codes for CASSVRVLDGYTS.

J is TRBJ2-5 and V is TRBV4-1, with 7 bases lining up with TRBD2. J was trimmed by 13 bases and V by 2 bases; bases with no gene match: 7. The CDR3 is 12 amino acids. Germline V gene lookup returns CDR1 MGHRA and CDR2 YSYEKL. The CDR3 loop is CASSQISGIRYF. CDR3 in DNA: TGCGCCAGCAGCCAAATCAGCGGGATCCGGTACTTC.

This clonotype appeared many times. The rearrangement uses TRBV28 and TRBJ1-1; maybe TRBD1 (6 bases). The CDR3 consists of 14 residues. The V gene lost 4 bases and the J gene lost 0 bases, with 9 bases spanning the gap. From germline, CDR1 is MDHEN and CDR2 SYDVKM. The CDR3 bases are TGTGCCAGCAGTTCTCACAGGGTGAACACTGAAGCTTTCTTT. Its translation is CASSSHRVNTEAFF.

This clonotype was recorded many times. The chain joins TRBV20-1 to TRBJ2-3, with D maybe TRBD2 (6 bases). The CDR3 consists of 15 residues. Trimming took 4 bases from V and 2 from J, leaving 16 bases between them. Germline V gene data show CDR1 as DFQATT and CDR2 as SNEGSKA (reference sequence). CDR3 protein: CSATGLTPFTDTQYF. DNA for the CDR3: TGCAGTGCTACGGGACTGACGCCTTTCACAGATACGCAGTATTTT.